Listed below are T cell receptor beta chains from one sample, sequenced in a study of T cell responses to AZD1222 COVID-19 vaccine. The protocol was immunoSEQ multiplex PCR, while the TCRdb copy is restricted to in-frame clones and leaves out a portion. The table has 86,000 or so clones, 88% seen once. The specimen comprised peripheral blood, sampled 28 days after the second AZD1222 dose. All receptors derive from an adult who received the AZD1222 COVID-19 vaccine. Both conserved end residues are part of each CDR3. A D gene is named only where the DNA matches it firmly. A row's size may be missing; if present it is once, few, many or a size class.

size	D	length	V	J	CDR3	DNA
NA	TRBD2	16	TRBV3-1/TRBV3-2	TRBJ2-2	CASSRGTSGHTGELFF	TGTGCCAGCAGCCGAGGGACTAGCGGACACACCGGGGAGCTGTTTTTT
NA	TRBD2	14	TRBV9	TRBJ2-1	CASSVGLAGGEQFF	TGTGCCAGCAGCGTAGGACTAGCGGGAGGTGAGCAGTTCTTC
NA	NA	14	TRBV3-1/TRBV3-2	TRBJ2-2	CASSLRSVGGELFF	TGTGCCAGCAGCCTCAGGTCGGTCGGCGGGGAGCTGTTTTTT
once	TRBD1	14	TRBV5-1	TRBJ2-3	CASSSTGGTDTQYF	TGCGCCAGCAGCTCCACAGGGGGCACAGATACGCAGTATTTT
once	TRBD1	13	TRBV27	TRBJ1-2	CASSFRGHNGYTF	TGTGCCAGCAGTTTTAGGGGGCATAATGGCTACACCTTC
once	NA	15	TRBV18	TRBJ1-1	CASSPAGQRNTEAFF	TGTGCCAGCTCACCTGCAGGACAGCGGAACACTGAAGCTTTCTTT
NA	NA	14	TRBV4-1	TRBJ1-4	CASSRSGRDEKLFF	TGCGCCAGCAGTCGGTCGGGTCGGGATGAAAAACTGTTTTTT
NA	TRBD1	12	TRBV29-1	TRBJ1-2	CSVDPTGYGYTF	TGCAGCGTTGACCCGACAGGGTATGGCTACACCTTC
NA	NA	11	TRBV12-3/TRBV12-4	TRBJ2-7	CASSTGTEQYF	TGTGCCAGCAGTACCGGGACAGAGCAGTACTTC
NA	TRBD1	16	TRBV19	TRBJ1-2	CASSPEQGAISYGYTF	TGTGCCAGTAGTCCAGAACAGGGGGCAATCTCCTATGGCTACACCTTC
NA	TRBD2	16	TRBV5-4	TRBJ2-7	CASSLDLAGGRYEQYF	TGTGCCAGCAGCTTGGATCTAGCGGGAGGGAGGTACGAGCAGTACTTC
once	NA	11	TRBV28	TRBJ1-2	CASSHSYGYTF	TGTGCCAGCAGTCACAGCTATGGCTACACCTTC
NA	NA	14	TRBV12-5	TRBJ1-1	CASGLWTVNTEAFF	TGTGCTAGTGGTTTGTGGACAGTAAACACTGAAGCTTTCTTT
NA	NA	13	TRBV11-3	TRBJ1-1	CASRGYRDTEAFF	TGTGCCAGCAGGGGGTACCGGGACACTGAAGCTTTCTTT
NA	TRBD1	15	TRBV6-6	TRBJ1-5	CASSDQGARNQPQHF	TGTGCCAGCAGTGATCAGGGGGCGCGGAATCAGCCCCAGCATTTT
NA	TRBD1	13	TRBV27	TRBJ1-3	CASSRTGTNTIYF	TGTGCCAGCAGTCGGACAGGGACAAACACCATATATTTT
NA	TRBD1	16	TRBV9	TRBJ2-3	CASSVQGQGGTDTQYF	TGTGCCAGCAGCGTGCAAGGACAGGGCGGGACAGATACGCAGTATTTT